This TCR beta chain originates from a study of spatial heterogeneity in lung cancer. TCRdb redid the calling of the 5' RACE reads with MiXCR, one entry per CDR3 protein. The table lists around 120,000 distinct CDR3 sequences, 12% of them singletons. CDR3 length: 15 amino acids. Looked up from germline, CDR1 is SNHLY and CDR2 is FYNNEI. Trimming left V 5 bases short and J 6 bases short, with 17 bases between. Sample time point: blood at routine non-recurrence follow-up after resection. Unsorted whole RNA samples from tumor, nontumor lung or frozen PBMC were sequenced. The V call is TRBV2, the J call TRBJ1-5, with D maybe TRBD1 (6 bases). Source: PBMCs, taken at follow-up. This TCR came from a male donor with early-stage non-small cell lung cancer. The CDR3 bases are TGTGCCAGCAGTCTAGACTCAGGGGCTAGTCAGCCCCAGCATTTT. It translates to CASSLDSGASQPQHF.